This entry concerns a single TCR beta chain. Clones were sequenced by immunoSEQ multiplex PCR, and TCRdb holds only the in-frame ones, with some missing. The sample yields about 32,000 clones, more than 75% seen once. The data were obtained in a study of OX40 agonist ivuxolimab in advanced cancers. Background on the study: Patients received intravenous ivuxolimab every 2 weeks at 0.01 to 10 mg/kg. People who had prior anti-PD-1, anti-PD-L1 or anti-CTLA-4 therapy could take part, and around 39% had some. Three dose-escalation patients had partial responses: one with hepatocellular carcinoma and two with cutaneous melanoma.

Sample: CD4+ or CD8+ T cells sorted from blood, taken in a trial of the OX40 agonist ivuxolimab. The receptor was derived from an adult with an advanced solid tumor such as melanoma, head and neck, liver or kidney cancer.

The CDR3 DNA reads as TGCGCCAGCAGCCAAGGGGAGCGGTGGGGAGAGACCCAGTACTTC. This codes for CASSQGERWGETQYF. The chain combines TRBV4-1 with TRBJ2-5; D may be TRBD2 (5 bases). The CDR3 is 15 residues long. Germline V CDR1 and CDR2: MGHRA, YSYEKL. V was pared by 1 base and J by 4 bases, with 13 bases between.